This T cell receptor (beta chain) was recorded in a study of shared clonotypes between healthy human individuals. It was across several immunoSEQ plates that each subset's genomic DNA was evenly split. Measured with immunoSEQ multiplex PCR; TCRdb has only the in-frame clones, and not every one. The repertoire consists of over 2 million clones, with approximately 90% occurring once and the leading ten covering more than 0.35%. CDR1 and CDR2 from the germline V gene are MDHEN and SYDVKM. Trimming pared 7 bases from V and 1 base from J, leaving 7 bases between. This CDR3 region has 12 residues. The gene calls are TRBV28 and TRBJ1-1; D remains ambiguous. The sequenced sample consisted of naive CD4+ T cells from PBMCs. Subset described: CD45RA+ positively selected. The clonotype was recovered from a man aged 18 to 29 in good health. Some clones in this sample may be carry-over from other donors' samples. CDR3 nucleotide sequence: TGTGCCAGCACCGAGAGGAACACTGAAGCTTTCTTT. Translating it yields CASTERNTEAFF.